A selection of T cell receptor beta chains follows, all from one sample in a study of blood T cells in healthy people across ages. TCRdb ran MiXCR on the 5' RACE reads and lists one entry per CDR3 protein. The sample contains around 1,000,000 distinct CDR3 sequences, about 25% of which appear only once. This sample also appeared in a second study, on T cells of mothers and their children.

Sequencing used blood. The receptors shown here come from a girl aged 2-10 years in good health. Each CDR3 is given without its conserved first and last residue.

v_call	j_call	cdr3_aa
TRBV5-1	TRBJ2-7	ASNLEGEQY
TRBV21-1	TRBJ2-5	ASRFRQTQETQY
TRBV25-1	TRBJ2-1	ASSEYVQREKAYNEQF
TRBV24-1	TRBJ2-2	ATSDLPGELF
TRBV12-3/TRBV12-4	TRBJ2-5	ASSPGASGNQETQY
TRBV15	TRBJ1-1	ATSRDYGGNTEAF
TRBV7-2	TRBJ2-1	ASSSKGLAGYEQF
TRBV20-1	TRBJ1-6	SALRDGRRDSPLH
TRBV12-3/TRBV12-4	TRBJ2-2	ASRLTGVPGELF
TRBV29-1	TRBJ2-3	SVSAPTRTDTQY
TRBV5-1	TRBJ1-3	ASSASGITGNTIY
TRBV4-1	TRBJ2-1	ASSQEFRDIYNEQF
TRBV20-1	TRBJ1-6	SAYLDRRDSPLH
TRBV12-3/TRBV12-4	.	ASNHGGSGYEQY
TRBV7-9	TRBJ1-2	ASSLDSDGYT
TRBV28	TRBJ1-1	ASSWSQSTEAF
TRBV20-1	.	SARDAVSGAYNEQF
TRBV12-3/TRBV12-4	TRBJ2-7	ASRPQGNPYEQY
TRBV5-1	TRBJ2-5	ASSPTSGIQETQY
TRBV13	TRBJ2-7	ASSSRVGVDEQY
TRBV11-2	TRBJ2-7	ASTYWKYEQY
TRBV24-1	TRBJ2-2	AIGTDLTGELF
TRBV29-1	TRBJ2-1	SVSGGTYNEQF
TRBV5-6	TRBJ1-1	ASSPGTGWDTEAF
TRBV3-1	TRBJ1-6	ASRSGTRNSPLH